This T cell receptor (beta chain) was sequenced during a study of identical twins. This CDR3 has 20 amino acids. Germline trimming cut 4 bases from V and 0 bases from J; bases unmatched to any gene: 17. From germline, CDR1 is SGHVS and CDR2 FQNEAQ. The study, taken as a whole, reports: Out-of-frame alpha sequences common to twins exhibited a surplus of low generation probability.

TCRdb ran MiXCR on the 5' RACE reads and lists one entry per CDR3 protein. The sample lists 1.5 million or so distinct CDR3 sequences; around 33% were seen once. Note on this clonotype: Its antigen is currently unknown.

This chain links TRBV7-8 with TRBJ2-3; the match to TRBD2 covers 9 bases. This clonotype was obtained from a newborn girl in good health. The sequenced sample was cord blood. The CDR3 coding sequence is TGTGCCAGCAGCTCACTACTTGGGGAGCGGGAGGTAGCTAGCACAGATACGCAGTATTTT. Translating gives CASSSLLGEREVASTDTQYF.